A selection of T cell receptor beta chains follows, all from one sample in a study of CD8+CD57+ T cells in acquired aplastic anemia. TCRdb redid the calling of the reads with MiXCR, one entry per CDR3 protein. The table has roughly 420,000 distinct CDR3 sequences, just under 70% seen once; the top ten hold 4%. The sequenced sample consisted of sorted CD4+, CD8+, or CD8+CD57+ T cells (not recorded which) from PBMCs. Receptors originate from a human donor in good health, serving as a control. Both conserved end residues are part of each CDR3. A D gene is named only where the DNA matches it firmly. Some rows mark clone size as missing; the rest say once, few, many or name a class of expanded clone.

TRBJ2-5	TRBV7-8	many	NA	TGTGCCAGCAGCTTCGGAGTCAGTCCAGAGACCCAGTACTTC	CASSFGVSPETQYF
TRBJ2-1	TRBV19	NA	NA	TGTGCCAGTAGGGAGTGCGAGGACAGCTACAAAGAGCAGTTCTTC	CASRECEDSYKEQFF
TRBJ2-5	TRBV7-3	many	TRBD2	TGTGCCAGCAGCTTGCGACTAGCGGGTGTGGAGACCCAGTACTTC	CASSLRLAGVETQYF
TRBJ2-3	TRBV5-8	NA	NA	TGTGCCAGCAGCTTTATCCGGCGGTCTAGCACAGATACGCAGTATTTT	CASSFIRRSSTDTQYF
TRBJ2-5	TRBV15	NA	TRBD1	TGTGCCACCAGCACAATAAGACAGGGCGGCGAGACCCAGTACTTC	CATSTIRQGGETQYF
TRBJ2-6	TRBV7-8	few	NA	TGTGCCAGCAGCTTAGCTGACTTC	CASSLADF
TRBJ1-1	TRBV9	NA	NA	TGTGCCAGCAGCGAGCAGGCGCAATATGAAGCTTTCTTT	CASSEQAQYEAFF
TRBJ2-3	TRBV19	NA	TRBD1	TGTGCCAGTAGTAAGACAGGGACGTGGACAGATACGCAGTATTTT	CASSKTGTWTDTQYF
TRBJ1-6	TRBV7-9	many	NA	TGTGCCAGCAGCCCACAATGGGGGGACAATTCACCCCTCCACTTT	CASSPQWGDNSPLHF
TRBJ2-7	TRBV15	NA	TRBD2	TGTGCCACCAGCAGCCCAACCGGGGGGGACATAGCCTACGAGCAGTACTTC	CATSSPTGGDIAYEQYF
TRBJ1-2	TRBV7-4	NA	NA	TGTGCCAGCAGTCTTTCGACCGGGCGTAACTATCGCTACACCTTC	CASSLSTGRNYRYTF
TRBJ2-7	TRBV12-3/TRBV12-4	NA	TRBD1	TGTGCCACCACCGAGGCCGGGACAGGAGGGTTCGAGCAGTACTTC	CATTEAGTGGFEQYF
TRBJ2-6	TRBV7-8	many	NA	TGTGCCAGCAGCCCCAGGATAAGCTCTGGGGCCAACGTCCTGACTTTC	CASSPRISSGANVLTF
TRBJ2-7	TRBV10-3	NA	NA	TGTGCCGGCAGACCCCGTGGGGGGGGCGGCGAGCAGTACTTC	CAGRPRGGGGEQYF
TRBJ2-7	TRBV20-1	once	TRBD1	TGCAGTGCTGGGGACAGGCTCTCCTACGAGCAGTACTTC	CSAGDRLSYEQYF
TRBJ1-1	TRBV9	NA	NA	TGTGCCAGCAGCGTAGGGTCAGCCTACAATGAGCAGTTT	CASSVGSAYNEQF
TRBJ2-6	TRBV7-9	NA	NA	TGCGCCAGCAGCCATTTGCAGGGGGGTGGGGCCAACGTCCTGACTTTC	CASSHLQGGGANVLTF
TRBJ1-2	TRBV3-1	NA	NA	TGTGCCAGCGGCCAAGATCTGCGGCTTTTCTATGGCTACACCTTC	CASGQDLRLFYGYTF
TRBJ1-6	TRBV5-6	NA	NA	TGTGCCAGCAGTGTGGGCTCACCCCTCCACTTT	CASSVGSPLHF
TRBJ2-7	TRBV15	NA	NA	TGTGCCACCAGCACAGACGTGGGGGGCTGCGAGCAGTACTTC	CATSTDVGGCEQYF
TRBJ2-5	TRBV7-2	NA	NA	TGTGCCAGCAGCTTGGCCCAAGGACAGATGTACCAAGAGACCCAGTACTTC	CASSLAQGQMYQETQYF
TRBJ2-1	TRBV10-3	NA	TRBD1	TGTGCCAGCATGACAGGGTTGGACACTGAGCAGTTCTTC	CASMTGLDTEQFF
TRBJ2-6	TRBV5-1	NA	NA	TGCGCCAGCAGCTCATTCAGAACCTCTGGGGCCAACGTCCTGACTTTC	CASSSFRTSGANVLTF
TRBJ1-5	TRBV5-4	NA	TRBD1	TGTGCCAGCACCCTAGAACAGGGACAGGGAGGTCAGCCCCAGCATTTT	CASTLEQGQGGQPQHF
TRBJ1-1	TRBV7-6	NA	TRBD1	TGTGCCAGCAGCTTGGGAGTAGGACAGGAGAACACTGAAGCTTTCTTT	CASSLGVGQENTEAFF
TRBJ2-7	TRBV4-1	many	TRBD2	TGCGCCAGCAGCCACGACCGGACTAGCGGGAGGAACGAGCAGTACTTC	CASSHDRTSGRNEQYF
TRBJ1-1	TRBV4-3	NA	NA	TGCGCGACCACCCAGGGGTGGGGCACTGAAGCTTTCTTT	CATTQGWGTEAFF